This T cell receptor (beta chain) is drawn from a study of Graves' ophthalmopathy and Graves' hyperthyroidism (dated by TCRdb to about 2018). Looking at the study overall: Peripheral blood was collected at initial diagnosis, before any treatment. TCR beta repertoire signatures were used to distinguish Graves' ophthalmopathy from Graves' hyperthyroidism and to predict progression to ophthalmopathy. In total, around 130 blood samples were TCR-sequenced: some 40 ophthalmopathy, approximately 75 hyperthyroidism and 17 hyperthyroidism-to-ophthalmopathy patients. To explore V-J signatures that distinguish ophthalmopathy from hyperthyroidism, a discovery set of 100 patients was enrolled, made up of under 50 with ophthalmopathy and some 60 with stable hyperthyroidism. An independent validation cohort was composed of roughly 19 hyperthyroidism patients and around 16 patients who later progressed from hyperthyroidism to ophthalmopathy. In about six hyperthyroidism patients, the T-cell repertoire of thyroid tissue was compared with the T-cell repertoire of blood. Once sampling was done, hyperthyroidism patients were given methimazole at a starting dose of 30 mg daily, while ophthalmopathy patients were given high-dose intravenous methylprednisolone.

Study-wide conclusions, independent of this receptor: Sample size was not statistically predetermined, and group allocation was not concealed from the investigators. Most expanded thyroid clonotypes with frequency above 0.001 were also detected in blood, suggesting blood repertoires may reflect the thyroid immune response. In validation, the model predicted ophthalmopathy progression with 70.59% sensitivity and roughly 72% specificity; approximately 12 predicted patients were CT-confirmed with GO in a median of roughly 6.8 months. In cross-validation, the 13-signature model distinguished ophthalmopathy from stable hyperthyroidism with 87.88% sensitivity and over 81% specificity, while in the test set the corresponding values were roughly 80% and 75%.

TCR beta CDR3 regions were amplified from RNA transcripts for repertoire sequencing. A first-round RT-PCR used HTBI primers with the Qiagen OneStep RT-PCR kit, followed by a second-round multiplex PCR, size selection and purification. Libraries were sequenced paired-end with 100 bp reads on an Illumina HiSeq2000. The original pipeline was this. Reads were processed with SOAPnuke, discarding reads with adapters, uncalled bases, mean Phred below 15, or no exact constant-primer or identifier match. COPE v1.2.5 was used to merge high-quality paired reads. Each unique nucleotide sequence was defined as a clonotype, and clonotypes were aligned to IMGT TRB V, D and J references with MiTCR v1.1. Analysis was restricted to V-J combinations with a frequency above 0.0001, which covered 98% to 99.2% of repertoires. For each V-J combination, a TCR clonal expansion and chaos score was defined as the ratio of F50 clonal expansion to chaos observed in the TCRdist matrix. Features were reduced by Welch's t-statistics and random forest to around 13 V-J combinations, which fed a naive Bayes classifier. Thyroid-blood repertoire similarity was quantified with the Morisita-Horn index. TCRdb ran its own pipeline on the public reads, namely fastp trimming at Q25 and MiXCR clone calling, and kept in-frame beta chains. Entries that share a CDR3 protein sequence are merged under the most common genes and DNA. These V and J calls are TCRdb output, not the study's own analysis. The sample contains 600,000 to 950,000 distinct CDR3 sequences, 35% to 50% of them found a single time. Jointly, the top ten make up roughly 46% of the sample.

CDR1 and CDR2 (SGDLS, YYNGEE) derive from the germline V gene. The CDR3 contains 15 residues, cysteine and phenylalanine counted. This entry keeps only the CDR3 DNA: 45 bases, framed from base 1. V lost 0 bases and J lost 4 bases; the stretch between them is 13 bases long. Ophthalmopathy patients were characterized by moderately to severely active disease, a Clinical Activity Score of at least 3, a NOSPECS grade of at least 4, and a disease duration under 3 months. Patients with other autoimmune diseases, uncontrolled infections, pregnancy or lactation were excluded from the study. Clinical symptoms, serum thyroxine, TRAb, thyroid ultrasound and orbital computed tomography formed the basis of the diagnosis. PBMCs were isolated from 10 ml of fresh peripheral blood by Ficoll-Paque density gradient centrifugation. Total RNA was extracted using Trizol reagent, and RNA quality was checked on an Agilent 2100 Bioanalyzer.

A remark on this clonotype: No antigen is known for it. Qualities for individual bases were not recorded, and no much larger clone is one base off.

The origin of this receptor is an adult man with Graves' ophthalmopathy. Sequencing was carried out using peripheral blood. The V gene is TRBV9 and the J gene is TRBJ1-2; possibly the D gene is TRBD1, per 6 matching bases. The CDR3 sequence is CASSVAPDRTYGYTF. The DNA sequence is given as TGTGCCAGCAGCGTAGCCCCAGACAGGACCTATGGCTACACCTTC.